Sequencing of this T cell receptor beta chain was carried out in a study of T cells after yellow fever vaccination. Overall study results and limits: A small share of clonotypes appeared in both CD4 and CD8 compartments. Researchers cautioned that FACS-sorted repertoires could harbor abundant clonotypes contaminating from the bulk population. Booster samples showed a return of most primary-vaccination clones (around 95% CD4, approximately 85% CD8). A weaker secondary response peaked on day 5, the primary on day 15.

Turning to this clonotype: The antigen is unknown.

TCRdb ran MiXCR on the 5' RACE reads and lists one entry per CDR3 protein. The sample lists a few hundred thousand distinct CDR3 sequences, roughly 8.6% occurring once. V gave up 4 bases and J gave up 0 bases; unmatched junction bases: 2. The CDR3 consists of 14 residues. Germline loops: CDR1 SGHRS, CDR2 YFSETQ. The starting material was PBMCs, obtained 35 to 50 days after the first yellow fever vaccination. The receptor was isolated from a man aged 18 to 35 who received the YFV17D yellow fever vaccine. The chain carries TRBV5-1 and TRBJ2-5, with 8 positions matching TRBD2. The CDR3 spells CASSREGDQETQYF. The DNA for the CDR3 is TGCGCCAGCAGCCGGGAGGGTGACCAAGAGACCCAGTACTTC.